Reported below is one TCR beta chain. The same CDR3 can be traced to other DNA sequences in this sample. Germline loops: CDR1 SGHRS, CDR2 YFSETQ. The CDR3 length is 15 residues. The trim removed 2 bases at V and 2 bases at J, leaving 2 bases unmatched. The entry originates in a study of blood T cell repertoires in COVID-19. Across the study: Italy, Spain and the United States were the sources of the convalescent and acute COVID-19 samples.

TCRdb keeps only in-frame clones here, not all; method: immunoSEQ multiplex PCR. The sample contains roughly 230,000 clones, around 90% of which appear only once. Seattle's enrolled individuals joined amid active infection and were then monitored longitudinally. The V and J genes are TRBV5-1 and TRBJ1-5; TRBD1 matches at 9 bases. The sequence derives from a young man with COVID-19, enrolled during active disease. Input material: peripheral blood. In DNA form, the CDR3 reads TGCGCCAGCAGCTTAACAGGGGGCGGCAATCAGCCCCAGCATTTT. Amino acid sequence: CASSLTGGGNQPQHF. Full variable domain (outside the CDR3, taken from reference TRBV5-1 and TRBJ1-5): KAGVTQTPRYLIKTRGQQVTLSCSPISGHRSVSWYQQTPGQGLQFLFEYFSETQRNKGNFPGRFSGRQFSNSRSEMNVSTLELGDSALYLCASSLTGGGNQPQHFGDGTRLSIL.